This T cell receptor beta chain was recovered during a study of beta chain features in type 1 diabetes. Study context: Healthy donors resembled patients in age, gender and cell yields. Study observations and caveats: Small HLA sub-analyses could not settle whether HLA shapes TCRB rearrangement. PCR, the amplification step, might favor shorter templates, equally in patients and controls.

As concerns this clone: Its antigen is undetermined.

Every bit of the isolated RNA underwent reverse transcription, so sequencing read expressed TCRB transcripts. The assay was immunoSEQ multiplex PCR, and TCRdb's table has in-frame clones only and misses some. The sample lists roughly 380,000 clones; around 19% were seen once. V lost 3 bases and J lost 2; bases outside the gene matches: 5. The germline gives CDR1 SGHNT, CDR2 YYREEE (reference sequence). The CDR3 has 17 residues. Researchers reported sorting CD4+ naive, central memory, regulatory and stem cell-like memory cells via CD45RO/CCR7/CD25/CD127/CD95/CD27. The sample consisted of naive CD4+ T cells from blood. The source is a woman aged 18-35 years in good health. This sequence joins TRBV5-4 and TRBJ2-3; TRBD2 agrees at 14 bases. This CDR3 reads CASSSGTSGGYTDTQYF. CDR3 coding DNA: TGTGCCAGCAGCTCCGGGACTAGCGGGGGATACACAGATACGCAGTATTTT.